Each of the 4 T cell receptor beta chains below was sequenced from the same sample in a study of OX40 agonist ivuxolimab in advanced cancers. The library was made by the immunoSEQ multiplex PCR assay. What TCRdb holds here is the immuneACCESS table cut down to in-frame rearrangements. Part of the clones is not present; checked against another copy, under half of the missing clones reflect an unresolved V gene, and the others are unexplained. The sample records 60,000 to 85,000 clones, approximately 87% of which are singletons. The top ten clonotypes cover over 6% of the sample. The sample in question was CD4+ or CD8+ T cells sorted from blood, obtained in a trial of the OX40 agonist ivuxolimab. These receptors originate from an adult with an advanced solid tumor such as melanoma, head and neck, liver or kidney cancer.

The rearrangement uses TRBV7-2 and TRBJ1-2; weak D call: TRBD1 (6 bases). V dropped 1 base and J dropped 3 bases, with 15 bases sitting between them. The CDR3 totals 16 residues. The V gene's germline CDR1 is SGHTA and CDR2 FQGNSA. CDR3 coding DNA: TGTGCCAGCAGCTTAGAAGGCAGGGGAGGTGACTATGGCTACACCTTC. Its translation is CASSLEGRGGDYGYTF.

The chain carries TRBV6-5 and TRBJ1-5, with TRBD1 matching over 7 bases. This CDR3 region has 13 residues. Germline CDR1 reads MNHEY; CDR2 reads SVGAGI. Unmatched junction bases numbered 2, after V lost 5 bases and J lost 4 bases. CDR3 sequence: CASSTDRNQPQHF. CDR3 DNA sequence: TGTGCCAGCAGTACGGACAGGAATCAGCCCCAGCATTTT.

A single count supports this clone. The sample carries other DNA sequences with the same CDR3. The J gene is TRBJ1-1, the V gene TRBV7-2; 9 bases fit TRBD1. The CDR3 contains 13 residues. Germline assignment: CDR1 SGHTA and CDR2 FQGNSA. V lost 5 bases, J lost 7 bases, and 5 bases stayed unmatched. CDR3 in DNA: TGTGCCAGCAGCCCACAGGGGGCGAGTGAAGCTTTCTTT. Encoded protein: CASSPQGASEAFF.

The genes are TRBV23-1 and TRBJ1-4; tentative D call: TRBD1 (5 bases). TRBV23-1 falls under the ORF class, with uncertain function. The CDR3 covers 17 residues. The V end lost 0 bases, the J end lost 3 bases, and 14 bases lay between the germline ends. The CDR3 DNA sequence: TGCGCCAGCAGTCAATCAAACCTACGAGGGGCTAATGAAAAACTGTTTTTT. This codes for CASSQSNLRGANEKLFF.